This T cell receptor beta chain comes out of a study of tumor and adjacent non-tumor tissue in lung cancer. Study information: Each sample yielded 3.5 million to 5 million productive TCRbeta reads on average.

The template was RNA from unsorted bulk tissue. Distant lung tissue was collected more than 3 cm away from the tumor edge. A modified ARM-PCR protocol with three rounds of nested PCR amplified TCRbeta. TCRdb called the multiplex PCR reads again in MiXCR, with one record for every CDR3 protein. The sample has more than 35,000 distinct CDR3 sequences, roughly 60% seen once. This clonotype was counted once. In germline, CDR1 is MRHNA, CDR2 SNTAGT. The CDR3 spans 16 residues. V lost 10 bases to trimming and J lost 1 base, with 23 bases between them. This TCR came from a woman in her 40s with non-small cell lung cancer. V gene TRBV6-4 combines with J gene TRBJ2-7; TRBD2 might be the D (6 bases). Input material: distant non-tumor lung tissue. The CDR3: CAISDGGLKMSYEQYF. CDR3 in DNA: TGTGCCATAAGTGACGGGGGACTCAAAATGTCCTACGAGCAGTACTTC.